The 5 T cell receptor beta chains given below trace back to one sample, sequenced in a study of blood T cell repertoires in COVID-19. Libraries were prepared by immunoSEQ multiplex PCR; TCRdb keeps only in-frame clonotypes and omits some of them. The table includes around 310,000 clones, nearly 90% detected once. Material: peripheral blood. The receptors derive from a woman aged 35 to 49 with COVID-19, enrolled during active disease.

The chain carries TRBV9 and TRBJ1-2, with 9 bases that match TRBD1. The length of the CDR3 is 15 residues. The germline V gene encodes CDR1 SGDLS and CDR2 YYNGEE. V lost 4 bases, J lost 0 bases, and 4 bases stayed unmatched. As DNA, the CDR3 is TGTGCCAGCAGCCCGAGACAGGGGGCTAACTATGGCTACACCTTC. As protein: CASSPRQGANYGYTF.

This chain uses TRBV6-5 with TRBJ1-1; unclear D gene. Germline V lookup: CDR1 MNHEY, CDR2 SVGAGI. CDR3 length equals 15 residues. Trimming left V 2 bases short and J 3 bases short, with 13 bases between. The CDR3 sequence is CASSYDTREYTEAFF. The DNA of the CDR3 is TGTGCCAGCAGTTACGACACCAGAGAATACACTGAAGCTTTCTTT.

The chain couples TRBV6-1 to TRBJ1-4; perhaps TRBD1 as D (6 bases). The CDR3 runs 10 residues. CDR1 and CDR2 (germline): MNHNS, SASEGT. V was trimmed by 8 bases and J by 15 bases, leaving 13 bases between them. CDR3 sequence (DNA): TGTGCCAGCGGGGCAGGGGAATTGTTTTTT. Translation: CASGAGELFF.

The rearrangement links TRBV19 to TRBJ2-5; TRBD2 aligns across 8 bases. This CDR3 region has 20 residues. V dropped 3 bases and J dropped 1; count of bases not matched to a gene: 19. Germline assignment: CDR1 LNHDA and CDR2 SQIVND (reference sequence). CDR3 residues: CASSIQGAGAAMDPQETQYF. As DNA, the CDR3 is TGTGCCAGTAGTATTCAAGGAGCGGGAGCGGCAATGGACCCCCAAGAGACCCAGTACTTC.

The table lists this clone with a few counts. The chain carries TRBV27 and TRBJ2-7, with TRBD1 matching over 10 bases. The CDR3 is made up of 15 amino acids. V trimming: 2 bases; J trimming: 3 bases; junction bases outside the gene matches: 4. The germline V gene has CDR1 MNHEY and CDR2 SMNVEV (reference sequence). CDR3 in DNA: TGTGCCAGCAGTTTAAGGACAGGGGGAATCTACGAGCAGTACTTC. It is translated as CASSLRTGGIYEQYF.